This T cell receptor (beta chain) was profiled in a study of shared clonotypes between healthy human individuals. A remark on this clone: Its target is unknown.

CD45RO-negative CD8 cells positively selected for CCR7 made up the naive population, which excluded terminally differentiated effector memory CD45RA+ cells. Germline trimming cut 4 bases from V and 5 bases from J; bases unmatched to any gene: 10. CDR1 is SEHNR, CDR2 FQNEAQ, per germline (reference sequence). The CDR3 length is 15 residues. Study observations and caveats: A handful of donors showed sharing of around 5% of naive CD4 clonotypes. Genetic and exposure-history diversity was limited by the few donors. Sorted-subset sequencing, rarefaction showed, was incomplete despite large depth.

Some 27,000 T cell genomes, or approximately 200 ng DNA, went into the sorted-subset replicate PCRs. Sequencing was performed with immunoSEQ multiplex PCR; in TCRdb, only in-frame clones are kept and a portion is missing. The table includes millions of clones, about 92% detected once. The source material was naive CD8+ T cells from PBMCs. The sequence was collected from a man between 18 and 29 years old in good health. Some clones in this sample may be carry-over from other donors' samples. The rearrangement uses TRBV7-9 and TRBJ2-5; 7 positions match TRBD1. CDR3 coding DNA: TGTGCCAGCAGCTCACGATTACAGGGGCAGGAGACCCAGTACTTC. It codes for CASSSRLQGQETQYF.